Listed below are T cell receptor beta chains from one sample, sequenced in a study of cytomegalovirus exposure and HLA in healthy donors. The assay was immunoSEQ multiplex PCR, and TCRdb's table has in-frame clones only and misses some. Its table records tens of thousands of clones. The sequencing input was PBMCs. The source is a woman aged 55-70 years in good health and CMV-seronegative. CDR3s include the opening cysteine and the closing phenylalanine or tryptophan. Each record gives: D gene, V gene, J gene, CDR3 DNA, CDR3 protein. A D gene is named only where the DNA matches it firmly.

>TRBD1|TRBV10-3|TRBJ1-2
TGTGCCATCAGTGAGGGGACGGGACAGTATGGCTACACCTTC
CAISEGTGQYGYTF
>TRBD1|TRBV7-6|TRBJ1-2
TGTGCCAGCAGCTTAGGGTCCGGGACAGGCTATGGCTACACCTTC
CASSLGSGTGYGYTF
>TRBD2|TRBV5-1|TRBJ2-2
TGCGCCAGCAGCCCCGGACTAGCGGGAGTAACCGGGGAGCTGTTTTTT
CASSPGLAGVTGELFF
>-|TRBV7-8|TRBJ1-6
TGTGCCAGCAGCGTGGGGGGTCGGGTAGCGACCCTCCACTTT
CASSVGGRVATLHF
>TRBD1|TRBV10-2|TRBJ2-5
TGCGCCAGCAGCCCGGACAGGATTGAGACCCAGTACTTC
CASSPDRIETQYF
>-|TRBV5-1|TRBJ2-2
TGCGCCAGCAACTTGGACGGGAGAATAGGCACCGGGGAGCTGTTTTTT
CASNLDGRIGTGELFF
>TRBD2|TRBV19|TRBJ2-7
TGTGCCAGTAGCTTTCTAGCGGGAGATTCCTACGAGCAGTACTTC
CASSFLAGDSYEQYF
>TRBD1|TRBV27|TRBJ1-5
TGTGCCAGCAGTTTTCGACAGGGCGGGGGGCAGCCCCAGCATTTT
CASSFRQGGGQPQHF
>TRBD1|TRBV28|TRBJ2-1
TGTGCCAGCAGAGCGAACAGGGGGGCTTACAATGAGCAGTTCTTC
CASRANRGAYNEQFF
>-|TRBV7-8|TRBJ1-1
TGTGCCAGCAGCCACCGTCAGGGTTGGACTGAAGCTTTCTTT
CASSHRQGWTEAFF
>-|TRBV19|TRBJ2-2
TGTGCCAGTAGTAGCGGGTGGGCTACGAACACCGGGGAGCTGTTTTTT
CASSSGWATNTGELFF
>TRBD1|TRBV28|TRBJ1-4
TGTGCCAGCAGTTCCCGACAGGGTTCCAGAGAAAAACTGTTTTTT
CASSSRQGSREKLFF
>TRBD2|TRBV28|TRBJ2-1
TGTGCCAGCAGTCCGACCTTAACTAGCGGGAGCTCCTACAATGAGCAGTTCTTC
CASSPTLTSGSSYNEQFF
>TRBD1|TRBV2|TRBJ1-2
TGTGCCAGCAGTGATTTGGGACAGGGAGATTACGGCTATGGCTACACCTTC
CASSDLGQGDYGYGYTF
>-|TRBV18|TRBJ2-3
TGTGCCAGCTCACCACTCCAGCGGGCCAGCACAGATACGCAGTATTTT
CASSPLQRASTDTQYF
>TRBD2|TRBV19|TRBJ2-3
TGTGCCAGTAGTTGGACTAGCGGGAGTACGGGCACAGATACGCAGTATTTT
CASSWTSGSTGTDTQYF
>TRBD1|TRBV2|TRBJ1-5
TGTGCCAGCAGCGGGAGTTGGGGTCAGGGGGCGTTCAGCAATCAGCCCCAGCATTTT
CASSGSWGQGAFSNQPQHF
>TRBD2|TRBV11-2|TRBJ2-7
TGTGCCAGCAGCTTAGTAGCGGGAGGGGGGTACGAGCAGTACTTC
CASSLVAGGGYEQYF
>-|TRBV20-1|TRBJ2-7
TGCAGTGCTAGTAGGGGCTACGAGCAGTACTTC
CSASRGYEQYF
>-|TRBV28|TRBJ2-7
TGTACCAGCCGGAGGAGGGGCTTGGAATATAGCCACGAGCAGTACTTC
CTSRRRGLEYSHEQYF
>-|TRBV19|TRBJ1-2
TGTGCCAGTAGCCGGACAGATAACTATGGCTACACCTTC
CASSRTDNYGYTF
>-|TRBV4-2|TRBJ2-7
TGTGCCAGCAGCCGCGAGGCGGGGTCCTCGGACGAGCAGTACTTC
CASSREAGSSDEQYF
>TRBD2|TRBV28|TRBJ2-1
TGTGCCAGCAGTCTGGCGGGGGAGCGTAATGAGCAGTTCTTC
CASSLAGERNEQFF
>TRBD1|TRBV5-1|TRBJ2-5
TGCGCCAGCAGCCCAGGGACAGGGGGCTCGGAGACCCAGTACTTC
CASSPGTGGSETQYF
>TRBD2|TRBV5-1|TRBJ2-5
TGCGCCAGCAGCTTGGGGACTAGCGGGGGGCACGAGACCCAGTACTTC
CASSLGTSGGHETQYF
>TRBD1|TRBV9|TRBJ2-7
TGTGCCAGCAGCGTAGAGGGGGCAGGGGAGCAGTACTTC
CASSVEGAGEQYF
>TRBD2|TRBV5-1|TRBJ2-1
TGCGCCAGCAGCTTGGCCCTAGCGGAAGATTTGGGTGAGCAGTTCTTC
CASSLALAEDLGEQFF
>TRBD2|TRBV7-7|TRBJ2-1
TGTGCTAGCAGCTTAAAACCCAGGACTAGCGGGCCAAAAGAAGGCTACAACAATGAGCAGTTCTTC
CASSLKPRTSGPKEGYNNEQFF
>TRBD2|TRBV7-9|TRBJ2-7
TGTGCCAGCAGCGGCGGGAGGATGCGCTACGAGCAGTACTTC
CASSGGRMRYEQYF
>TRBD2|TRBV10-1|TRBJ2-1
TGCGCCAGCAGTCGCGGGAGTGATGAAGAGCATGAGCAGTTCTTC
CASSRGSDEEHEQFF
>-|TRBV28|TRBJ2-7
TGTGCCAGCAGTTTACAGGGGCGGAGTGGTTACGAGCAGTACTTC
CASSLQGRSGYEQYF
>TRBD2|TRBV27|TRBJ2-1
TGTGCCAGCTCATCCGGGACTAGACACAATGAGCAGTTCTTC
CASSSGTRHNEQFF
>TRBD2|TRBV18|TRBJ2-7
TGTGCCAGCTCCGGCGGAACCTCGGGACTAGCGGGAAGGTCCTACGAGCAGTACTTC
CASSGGTSGLAGRSYEQYF
>-|TRBV4-2|TRBJ2-3
TGTGCCAGCAGCCAAACGGGGGAGGGGGGTACGCAGTATTTT
CASSQTGEGGTQYF
>-|TRBV5-8|TRBJ1-3
TGTGCCAGCAGACTTTCTAGTGGAAACACCATATATTTT
CASRLSSGNTIYF
>TRBD1|TRBV5-1|TRBJ2-3
TGCGCCAGCACCCTGGGCCAGACAGGGGGCTCGTATACGCAGTATTTT
CASTLGQTGGSYTQYF
>-|TRBV6-5|TRBJ2-7
TGTGCCAGCACCCAGGGCCACGAGCAGTACTTC
CASTQGHEQYF
>-|TRBV10-3|TRBJ1-2
TGTGCCATCAGTGAGCTGACGGGAACAGGGTCTAGTTATGGCTACACCTTC
CAISELTGTGSSYGYTF
>-|TRBV7-2|TRBJ1-5
TGTGCCAGCAGCAGGGGCCTCCTCGGCGTTCAGCCCCAGCATTTT
CASSRGLLGVQPQHF
>-|TRBV30|TRBJ2-1
TGTGCCTGGAGTCTAGCGAGGTACAATGAGCAGTTCTTC
CAWSLARYNEQFF
>-|TRBV27|TRBJ2-7
TGTGCCAGCAGTCCAGGACTCGTCCTCTCCTACGAGCAGTACTTC
CASSPGLVLSYEQYF
>TRBD1|TRBV19|TRBJ1-1
TGTGCCAGTAGTGGCGGGACAGGGTCGGGGAACACTGAAGCTTTCTTT
CASSGGTGSGNTEAFF